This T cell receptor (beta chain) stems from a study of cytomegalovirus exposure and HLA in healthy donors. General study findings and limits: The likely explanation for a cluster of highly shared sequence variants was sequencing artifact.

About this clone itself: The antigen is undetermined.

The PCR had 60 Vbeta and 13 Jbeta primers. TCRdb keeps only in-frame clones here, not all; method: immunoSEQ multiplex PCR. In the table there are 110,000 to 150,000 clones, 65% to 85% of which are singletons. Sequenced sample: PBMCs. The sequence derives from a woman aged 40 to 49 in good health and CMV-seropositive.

The CDR3 here is CASSSTFYNEQFF. DNA of the CDR3: TGTGCCAGCAGCTCGACTTTCTACAATGAGCAGTTCTTC. This chain links TRBV13 with TRBJ2-1; D call uncertain. The germline V gene encodes CDR1 PRHDT and CDR2 FYEKMQ (reference sequence). The CDR3 is made up of 13 amino acids. Trimming cost V 4 bases and J 3 bases, with 7 bases left between them.